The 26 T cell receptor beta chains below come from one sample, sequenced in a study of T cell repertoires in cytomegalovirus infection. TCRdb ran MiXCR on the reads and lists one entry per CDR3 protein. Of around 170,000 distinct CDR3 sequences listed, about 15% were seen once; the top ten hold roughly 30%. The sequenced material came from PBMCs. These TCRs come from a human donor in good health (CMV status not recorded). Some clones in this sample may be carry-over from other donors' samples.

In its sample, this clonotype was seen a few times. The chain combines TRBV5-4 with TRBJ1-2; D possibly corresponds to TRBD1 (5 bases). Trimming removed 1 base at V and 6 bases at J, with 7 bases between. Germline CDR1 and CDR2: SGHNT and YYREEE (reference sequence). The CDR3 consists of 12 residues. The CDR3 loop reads CASSLWGNGYTF. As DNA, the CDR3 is TGTGCCAGCAGCTTGTGGGGGAATGGCTACACCTTC. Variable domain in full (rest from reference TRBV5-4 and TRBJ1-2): ETGVTQSPTHLIKTRGQQVTLRCSSQSGHNTVSWYQQALGQGPQFIFQYYREEENGRGNFPPRFSGLQFPNYSSELNVNALELDDSALYLCASSLWGNGYTFGSGTRLTVV.

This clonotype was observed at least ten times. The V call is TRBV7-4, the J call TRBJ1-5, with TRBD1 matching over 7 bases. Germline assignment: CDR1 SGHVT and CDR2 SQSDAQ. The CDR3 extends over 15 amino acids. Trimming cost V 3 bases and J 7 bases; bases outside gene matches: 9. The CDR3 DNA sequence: TGTGCCAGCAGCTTGGGGGACAGTGAAAAGCAGCCCCAGCATTTT. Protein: CASSLGDSEKQPQHF.

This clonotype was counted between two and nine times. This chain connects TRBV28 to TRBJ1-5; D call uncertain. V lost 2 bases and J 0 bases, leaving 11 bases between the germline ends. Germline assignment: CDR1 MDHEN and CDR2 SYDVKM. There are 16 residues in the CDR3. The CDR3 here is CASSLRPGYSNQPQHF. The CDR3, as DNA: TGTGCCAGCAGTTTACGCCCCGGCTATAGCAATCAGCCCCAGCATTTT.

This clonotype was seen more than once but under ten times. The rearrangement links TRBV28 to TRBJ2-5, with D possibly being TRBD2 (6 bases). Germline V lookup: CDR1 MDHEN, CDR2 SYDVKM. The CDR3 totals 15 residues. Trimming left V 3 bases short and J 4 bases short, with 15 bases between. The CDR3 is CASSLGGIELETQYF. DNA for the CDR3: TGTGCCAGCAGTTTGGGGGGAATAGAACTAGAGACCCAGTACTTC.

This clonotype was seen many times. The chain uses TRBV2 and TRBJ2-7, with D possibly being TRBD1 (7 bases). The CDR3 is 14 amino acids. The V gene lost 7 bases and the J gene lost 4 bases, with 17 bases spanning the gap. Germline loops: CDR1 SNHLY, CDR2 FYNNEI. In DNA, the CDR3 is TGTGCCAGCATACCCGGAGGGACAGTTTACGAGCAGTACTTC. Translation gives CASIPGGTVYEQYF.

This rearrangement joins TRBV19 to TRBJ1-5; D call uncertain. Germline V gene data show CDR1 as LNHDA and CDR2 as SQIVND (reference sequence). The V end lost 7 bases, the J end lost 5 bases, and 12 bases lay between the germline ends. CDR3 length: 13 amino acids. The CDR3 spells CASTVEVDQPQHF. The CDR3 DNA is TGTGCCAGTACAGTGGAGGTTGATCAGCCCCAGCATTTT.

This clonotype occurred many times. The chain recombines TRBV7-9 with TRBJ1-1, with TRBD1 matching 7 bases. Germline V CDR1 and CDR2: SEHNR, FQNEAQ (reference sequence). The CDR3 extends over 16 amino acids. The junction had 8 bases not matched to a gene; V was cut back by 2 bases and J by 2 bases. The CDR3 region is CASSLLQGGGNTEAFF. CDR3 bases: TGTGCCAGCAGCTTACTACAAGGGGGCGGCAACACTGAAGCTTTCTTT. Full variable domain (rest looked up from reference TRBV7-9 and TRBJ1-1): DTGVSQNPRHKITKRGQNVTFRCDPISEHNRLYWYRQTLGQGPEFLTYFQNEAQLEKSRLLSDRFSAERPKGSFSTLEIQRTEQGDSAMYLCASSLLQGGGNTEAFFGQGTRLTVV.

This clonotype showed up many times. CDR3: CASTDTGIGLQTLQYF. The CDR3 DNA follows: TGTGCCAGCACCGATACTGGGATTGGACTCCAGACGTTGCAGTACTTC. This chain joins TRBV28 and TRBJ2-7; a possible D gene is TRBD2 (5 bases). The CDR3 runs 16 residues. V was cut by 7 bases and J by 9 bases, with 28 bases left in between. CDR1 and CDR2 from the germline V gene are MDHEN and SYDVKM.

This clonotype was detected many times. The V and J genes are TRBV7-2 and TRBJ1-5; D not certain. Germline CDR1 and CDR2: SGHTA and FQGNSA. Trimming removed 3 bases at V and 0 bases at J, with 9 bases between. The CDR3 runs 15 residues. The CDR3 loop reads CASSLQRVSNQPQHF. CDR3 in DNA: TGTGCCAGCAGCTTGCAGAGGGTTAGCAATCAGCCCCAGCATTTT.

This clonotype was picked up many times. The CDR3 coding sequence is TGTGCCAGCAGCACCGGGACTCGGGGCTACACCTTC. It codes for CASSTGTRGYTF. The chain recombines TRBV7-2 with TRBJ1-2; possibly TRBD1 for D (5 bases). From germline, CDR1 is SGHTA and CDR2 FQGNSA. CDR3 length equals 12 residues. The ends were cut back, 5 bases at V and 8 bases at J, with 12 bases in the middle.

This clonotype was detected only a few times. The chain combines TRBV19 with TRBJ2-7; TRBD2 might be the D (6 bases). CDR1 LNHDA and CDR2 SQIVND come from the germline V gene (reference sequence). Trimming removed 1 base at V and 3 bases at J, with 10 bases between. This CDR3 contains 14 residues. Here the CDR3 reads CASSIAWRGYEQYF. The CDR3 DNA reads TGTGCCAGTAGTATAGCATGGCGGGGCTACGAGCAGTACTTC.

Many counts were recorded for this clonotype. CDR3 nucleotides: TGCAGTGCTAGGGGCCGGGACAGGGGAGCAGATACGCAGTATTTT. It is translated as CSARGRDRGADTQYF. This rearrangement joins TRBV20-1 to TRBJ2-3, with 10 bases lining up with TRBD1. This CDR3 is 15 amino acids long. V was pared by 3 bases and J by 4 bases, with 7 bases of the junction left unmatched. CDR1 is DFQATT, CDR2 SNEGSKA, per germline (reference sequence).

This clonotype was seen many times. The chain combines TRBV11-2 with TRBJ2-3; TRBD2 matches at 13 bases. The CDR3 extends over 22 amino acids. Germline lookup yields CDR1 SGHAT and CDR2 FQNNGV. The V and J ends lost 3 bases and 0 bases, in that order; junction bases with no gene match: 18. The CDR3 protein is CASSFRPGSRGTSGTSTDTQYF. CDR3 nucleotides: TGTGCCAGCAGCTTCCGTCCAGGGAGTAGAGGGACTAGCGGGACTAGCACAGATACGCAGTATTTT.

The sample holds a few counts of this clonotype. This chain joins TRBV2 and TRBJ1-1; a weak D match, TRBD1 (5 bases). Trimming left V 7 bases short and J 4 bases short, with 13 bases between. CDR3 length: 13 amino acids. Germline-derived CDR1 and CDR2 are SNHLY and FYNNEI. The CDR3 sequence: CASIVRGGTEAFF. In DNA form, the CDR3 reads TGTGCCAGCATTGTGAGGGGCGGCACTGAAGCTTTCTTT.

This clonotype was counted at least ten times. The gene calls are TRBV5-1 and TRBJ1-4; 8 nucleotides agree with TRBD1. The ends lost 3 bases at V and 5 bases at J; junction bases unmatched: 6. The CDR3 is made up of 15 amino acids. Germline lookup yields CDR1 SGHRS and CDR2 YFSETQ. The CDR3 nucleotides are TGCGCCAGCAGCTCGGGGACAGGAAAAAATGAAAAACTGTTTTTT. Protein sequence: CASSSGTGKNEKLFF.

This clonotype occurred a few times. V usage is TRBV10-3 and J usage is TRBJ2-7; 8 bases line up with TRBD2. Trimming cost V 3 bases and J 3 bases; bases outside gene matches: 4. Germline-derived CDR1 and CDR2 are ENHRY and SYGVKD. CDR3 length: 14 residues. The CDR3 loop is CAISDGGAVYEQYF. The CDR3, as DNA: TGTGCCATCAGTGACGGGGGGGCTGTCTACGAGCAGTACTTC.

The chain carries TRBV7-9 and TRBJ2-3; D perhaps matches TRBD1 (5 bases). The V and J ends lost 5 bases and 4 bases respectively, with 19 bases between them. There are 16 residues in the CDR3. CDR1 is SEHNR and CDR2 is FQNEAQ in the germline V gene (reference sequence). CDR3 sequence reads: CASSLLAGLSADTQYF. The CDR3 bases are TGTGCCAGCAGCCTTCTCGCAGGGCTTTCTGCAGATACGCAGTATTTT.

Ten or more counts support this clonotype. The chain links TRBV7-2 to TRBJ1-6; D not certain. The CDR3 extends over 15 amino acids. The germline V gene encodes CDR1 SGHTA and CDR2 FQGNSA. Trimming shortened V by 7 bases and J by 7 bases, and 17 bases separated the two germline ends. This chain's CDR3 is CASNRGRQANSPLHF. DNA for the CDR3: TGTGCCAGCAACCGAGGGAGGCAGGCCAATTCACCCCTCCACTTT.

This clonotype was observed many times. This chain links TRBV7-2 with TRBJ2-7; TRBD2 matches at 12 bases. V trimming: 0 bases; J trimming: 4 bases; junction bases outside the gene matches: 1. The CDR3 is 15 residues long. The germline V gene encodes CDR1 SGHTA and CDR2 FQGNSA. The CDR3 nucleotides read TGTGCCAGCAGCTTAGCCACTAGCGGGAGGTACGAGCAGTACTTC. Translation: CASSLATSGRYEQYF.

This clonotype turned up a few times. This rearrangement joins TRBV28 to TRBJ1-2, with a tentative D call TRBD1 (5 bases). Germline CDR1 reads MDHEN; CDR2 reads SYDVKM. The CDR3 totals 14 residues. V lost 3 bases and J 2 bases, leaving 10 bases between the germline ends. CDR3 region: CASSLEGPNYGYTF. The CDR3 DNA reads TGTGCCAGCAGTTTGGAGGGACCCAACTATGGCTACACCTTC.

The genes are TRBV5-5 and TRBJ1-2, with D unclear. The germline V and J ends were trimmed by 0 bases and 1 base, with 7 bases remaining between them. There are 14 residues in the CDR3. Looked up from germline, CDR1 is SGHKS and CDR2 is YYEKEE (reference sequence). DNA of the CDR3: TGTGCCAGCAGCTTGGGACCGAGTAACTATGGCTACACCTTC. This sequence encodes CASSLGPSNYGYTF.

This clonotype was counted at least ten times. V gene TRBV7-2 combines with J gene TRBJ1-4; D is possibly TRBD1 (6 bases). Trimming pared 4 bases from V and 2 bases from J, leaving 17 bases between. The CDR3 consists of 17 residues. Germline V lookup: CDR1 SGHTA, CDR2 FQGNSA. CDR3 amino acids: CASSSQTGRRTNEKLFF. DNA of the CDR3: TGTGCCAGCAGCTCCCAGACAGGCCGGAGGACTAATGAAAAACTGTTTTTT.

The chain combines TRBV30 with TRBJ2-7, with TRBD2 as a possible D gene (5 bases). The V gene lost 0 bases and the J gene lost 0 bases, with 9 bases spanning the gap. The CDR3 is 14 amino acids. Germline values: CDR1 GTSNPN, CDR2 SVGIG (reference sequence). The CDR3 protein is CAWSVTGFSYEQYF. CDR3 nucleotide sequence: TGTGCCTGGAGTGTAACGGGGTTCTCCTACGAGCAGTACTTC.

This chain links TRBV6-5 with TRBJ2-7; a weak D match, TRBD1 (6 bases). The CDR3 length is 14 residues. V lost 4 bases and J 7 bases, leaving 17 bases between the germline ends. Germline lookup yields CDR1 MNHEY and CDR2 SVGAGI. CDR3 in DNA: TGTGCCAGCAGTTCTGGACAGACCCAAAGGGAGCAGTACTTC. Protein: CASSSGQTQREQYF.

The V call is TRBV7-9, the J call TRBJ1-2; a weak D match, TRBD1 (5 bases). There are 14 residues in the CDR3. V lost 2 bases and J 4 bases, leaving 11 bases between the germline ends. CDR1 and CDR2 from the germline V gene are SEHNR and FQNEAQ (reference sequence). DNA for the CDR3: TGTGCCAGCAGCTTACTGGGGCCCACCTATGGCTACACCTTC. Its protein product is CASSLLGPTYGYTF.

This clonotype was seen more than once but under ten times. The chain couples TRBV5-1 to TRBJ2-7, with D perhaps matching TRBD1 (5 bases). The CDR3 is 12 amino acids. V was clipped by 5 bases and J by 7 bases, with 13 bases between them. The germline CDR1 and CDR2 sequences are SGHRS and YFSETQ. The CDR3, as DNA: TGCGCCAGCAGTAGGGGCGAAGGGGAGCAGTACTTC. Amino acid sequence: CASSRGEGEQYF.